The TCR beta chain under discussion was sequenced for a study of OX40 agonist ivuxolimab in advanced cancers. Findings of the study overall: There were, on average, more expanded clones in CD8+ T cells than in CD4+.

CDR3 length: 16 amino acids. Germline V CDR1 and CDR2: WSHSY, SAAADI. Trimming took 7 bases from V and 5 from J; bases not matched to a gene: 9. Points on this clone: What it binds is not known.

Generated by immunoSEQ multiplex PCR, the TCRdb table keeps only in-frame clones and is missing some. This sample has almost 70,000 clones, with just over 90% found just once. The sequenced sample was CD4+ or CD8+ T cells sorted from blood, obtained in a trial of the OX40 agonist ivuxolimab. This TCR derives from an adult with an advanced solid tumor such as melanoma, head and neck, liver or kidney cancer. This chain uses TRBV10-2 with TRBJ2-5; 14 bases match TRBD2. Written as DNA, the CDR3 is TGCGCCAGCAAAGGAGGACTAGCGGGAGGTTTGGAGACCCAGTACTTC. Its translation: CASKGGLAGGLETQYF.